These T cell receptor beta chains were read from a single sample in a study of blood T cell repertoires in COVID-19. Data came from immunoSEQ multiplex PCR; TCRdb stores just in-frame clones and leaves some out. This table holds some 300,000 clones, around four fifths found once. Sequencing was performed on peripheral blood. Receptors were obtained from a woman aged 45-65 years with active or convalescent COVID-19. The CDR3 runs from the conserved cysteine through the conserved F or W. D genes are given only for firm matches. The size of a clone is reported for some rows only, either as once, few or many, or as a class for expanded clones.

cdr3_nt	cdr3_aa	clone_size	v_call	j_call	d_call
TGTGCCAGCAGCTTACCGGACAGACTAAGCACTGAAGCTTTCTTT	CASSLPDRLSTEAFF	NA	TRBV5-6	TRBJ1-1	NA
TGTGCCATCAGCCTCCGCCCGGGCGGGAATGAGCAGTTCTTC	CAISLRPGGNEQFF	NA	TRBV10-3	TRBJ2-1	NA
TGTGCCAGCAGCTTAGCCCCGGGACAGGGCATGTATGAAAAACTGTTTTTT	CASSLAPGQGMYEKLFF	once	TRBV7-8	TRBJ1-4	TRBD1
TGTGCCAGCAGCTGGGGACTAGCGGGAGGACTTAGCACAGATACGCAGTATTTT	CASSWGLAGGLSTDTQYF	NA	TRBV5-6	TRBJ2-3	TRBD2
TGTGCCAGCATGAGTAGCGGGAGTTGGGAGACCCAGTACTTC	CASMSSGSWETQYF	NA	TRBV27	TRBJ2-5	TRBD2
TGTGCCAGCAGCTTAGCGCTAGGGAACACTGAAGCTTTCTTT	CASSLALGNTEAFF	NA	TRBV7-9	TRBJ1-1	NA
TGTGCCAGCAGTGAGGGACAGGGGACCAATTCACCCCTCCACTTT	CASSEGQGTNSPLHF	NA	TRBV6-1	TRBJ1-6	TRBD1
TGTGCCAGCAGCCAAGATATGAGGGTACTCCCCTACGAGCAGTACTTC	CASSQDMRVLPYEQYF	NA	TRBV4-2	TRBJ2-7	NA
TGTGCCAGTAGTCCCCGACACGCAACTAATGAAAAACTGTTTTTT	CASSPRHATNEKLFF	NA	TRBV19	TRBJ1-4	NA
TGCGCCAGCAGCCAAGATATGCGGGTCCAGCCCCAGCATTTT	CASSQDMRVQPQHF	many	TRBV4-1	TRBJ1-5	NA
TGTGCCAGCAGCTTAGGAGGGACAGCTGGAAACACCATATATTTT	CASSLGGTAGNTIYF	once	TRBV7-8	TRBJ1-3	TRBD1
TGTGCCAGCAGCCAAGTGGACAGGGGGCCCTACAATGAGCAGTTCTTC	CASSQVDRGPYNEQFF	NA	TRBV3-1/TRBV3-2	TRBJ2-1	TRBD1
TGTGCCACCAGGGGACAGCCCAATGAGCAGTTCTTC	CATRGQPNEQFF	NA	TRBV24-1	TRBJ2-1	TRBD1
TGTGCCAGCAGTCGTGGGCGAAGCACTGAAGCTTTCTTT	CASSRGRSTEAFF	NA	TRBV12-3/TRBV12-4	TRBJ1-1	NA
TGCGCCAGCAGCTTGGGGGGGACAGGAGCCTATGGCTACACCTTC	CASSLGGTGAYGYTF	NA	TRBV5-1	TRBJ1-2	TRBD1
TGCGCCAGCAGCCAAGAGGGGCTAGCGGGAGTTGAGACCCAGTACTTC	CASSQEGLAGVETQYF	NA	TRBV4-1	TRBJ2-5	TRBD2
TGTGCCAGCAGCTCCCTGGGACAGGAAGAGTACTTC	CASSSLGQEEYF	NA	TRBV6-5	TRBJ2-4	TRBD1
TGTGCCTGGAGTGTTCTACAGGGGGCAAACGAGCAGTACTTC	CAWSVLQGANEQYF	NA	TRBV30	TRBJ2-7	TRBD1
TGTGCCTGGAGTGTACTAGCGGGGGGAGATACGCAGTATTTT	CAWSVLAGGDTQYF	NA	TRBV30	TRBJ2-3	TRBD2
TGTGCCAGCAGCTTGGGACTTTACGCAGGGGGTGAGCAGTTCTTC	CASSLGLYAGGEQFF	NA	TRBV7-8	TRBJ2-1	NA
TGTGCCAGCTCACCGGGACAGTATAATTCACCCCTCCACTTT	CASSPGQYNSPLHF	NA	TRBV18	TRBJ1-6	TRBD1
TGTGCCAGCAGCACTGACAGGGTTCGGAGTGGCTACACCTTC	CASSTDRVRSGYTF	NA	TRBV28	TRBJ1-2	TRBD1
TGTGCCAGCAGCCGGACAGGGGGAATGTCACCCCTCCACTTT	CASSRTGGMSPLHF	many	TRBV5-6	TRBJ1-6	TRBD1
TGTGCCAGCAACCTTTTGGGGAGGGGTAATGAAAAACTGTTTTTT	CASNLLGRGNEKLFF	NA	TRBV7-8	TRBJ1-4	NA
TGCAGCGCTATGACAGGGGGAGAGGGAGCTTTCTTT	CSAMTGGEGAFF	NA	TRBV29-1	TRBJ1-1	TRBD1
TGCAGTGCTAGAACTTGGACAGGGGGCCACTTT	CSARTWTGGHF	few	TRBV20-1	TRBJ1-6	TRBD1
TGTGCCAGCAGCGTAGGAGCCGAGCAGTTCTTC	CASSVGAEQFF	NA	TRBV9	TRBJ2-1	NA
TGTGCCAGCAGCTTAGGGAGCCGGGACAGCGGGAGCTCCTACGAGCAGTACTTC	CASSLGSRDSGSSYEQYF	NA	TRBV7-2	TRBJ2-7	NA
TGTGCCAGCAGCTTAATAGGGACAAAAGAGACCCAGTACTTC	CASSLIGTKETQYF	NA	TRBV7-2	TRBJ2-5	NA
TGTGCCACCAGCAGAGATCGGTATAGCAATCAGCCCCAGCATTTT	CATSRDRYSNQPQHF	once	TRBV15	TRBJ1-5	NA
TGTGCCAGCAGTGACTCGGGGACTAGCACAGATACGCAGTATTTT	CASSDSGTSTDTQYF	NA	TRBV6-4	TRBJ2-3	NA
TGTGCCATCAACCCGGGACAGGGGTCCTACGAGCAGTACTTC	CAINPGQGSYEQYF	NA	TRBV10-3	TRBJ2-7	TRBD1
TGTGCCAGCAGCGGGACTAGCGGGAGGACTGAGCAGTTCTTC	CASSGTSGRTEQFF	NA	TRBV5-4	TRBJ2-1	TRBD2
TGTGCCAGCAGGGGCAACAGGTCGAACACCGGGGAGCTGTTTTTT	CASRGNRSNTGELFF	NA	TRBV21-1	TRBJ2-2	NA
TGTGCCAGCAGTTTATTGGGGACAGGGAGCTCTGGAAACACCATATATTTT	CASSLLGTGSSGNTIYF	NA	TRBV28	TRBJ1-3	TRBD1
TGTGCCAGTAGTATACAGGGGCCCGGCTACAATGAGCAGTTCTTC	CASSIQGPGYNEQFF	NA	TRBV19	TRBJ2-1	NA
TGCAGCGTTTGTGACAGGGGGCCCGCAGATACGCAGTATTTT	CSVCDRGPADTQYF	NA	TRBV29-1	TRBJ2-3	TRBD1
TGTGCCAGCAGTTACAGCGGCACCTACGAGCAGTACTTC	CASSYSGTYEQYF	NA	TRBV28	TRBJ2-7	NA
TGCGCCAGCAGCCAGCGACCGGGGTTCTACGAGCAGTACTTC	CASSQRPGFYEQYF	NA	TRBV4-1	TRBJ2-7	NA
TGTGCCATTAGGGGGGAGGACAGGGACACTGAAGCTTTCTTT	CAIRGEDRDTEAFF	NA	TRBV10-3	TRBJ1-1	TRBD1
TGTGCCAGCAGCTTATATGGTAGCGGGAGGGGAAATGAGCAGTTCTTC	CASSLYGSGRGNEQFF	NA	TRBV7-8	TRBJ2-1	TRBD2
TGTGCCAGCAGCCAAGGGGGATGGGGGGGACGGAGTGAAAAACTGTTTTTT	CASSQGGWGGRSEKLFF	NA	TRBV4-2	TRBJ1-4	NA
TGCACCAGCAGCCAACGACAGGGGATGGATGAGCAGTTCTTC	CTSSQRQGMDEQFF	NA	TRBV1	TRBJ2-1	NA
TGTGCCAGCAGCCTTACTCAGGGGACAGGGGTTTCCTACAATGAGCAGTTCTTC	CASSLTQGTGVSYNEQFF	NA	TRBV3-1/TRBV3-2	TRBJ2-1	TRBD1